A selection of T cell receptor beta chains follows, all from one sample in a study of T cells in Graves' hyperthyroidism and ophthalmopathy. Via MiXCR, TCRdb re-called the multiplex PCR reads, giving one row per CDR3 protein. The table has roughly 700,000 distinct CDR3 sequences, approximately 40% seen once. Sequenced material: blood. These receptors all come from a woman aged 40 to 55 with Graves' hyperthyroidism. CDR3s include the opening cysteine and the closing phenylalanine or tryptophan. D genes are given only for firm matches. Where a row states a size, it is once, few, many or the class of an expanded clone; other rows omit it.

TRBJ2-5	TRBV12-3/TRBV12-4	-	few	TGTGCCAGCAGTTTGAGTACTGACGCTCTGACCCAGTACTTC	CASSLSTDALTQYF
TRBJ1-1	TRBV10-3	-	-	TGTGCCTGCACCTCAGGGTCGAACACTGAAGCTTTCTTT	CACTSGSNTEAFF
TRBJ2-5	TRBV29-1	TRBD2	many	TGCAGCGTTGACTCCGGGGAGGGGACCCAGTACTTC	CSVDSGEGTQYF
TRBJ1-5	TRBV10-3	-	-	TGTGCCATCAGTGAGTCGGCCCCTGACTTTTCCCACCAGCCCCAGCATTTT	CAISESAPDFSHQPQHF
TRBJ2-7	TRBV5-4	TRBD2	-	TGTGCCAGCAGCTTGGCAGGGACTAGCGCCTACGAGCAGTACTTC	CASSLAGTSAYEQYF
TRBJ1-1	TRBV12-3/TRBV12-4	-	many	TGTGCCAGCAGTCTACAGGGCGGGGACACTGAAGCTTTCTTT	CASSLQGGDTEAFF
TRBJ2-2	TRBV7-3	-	-	TGTGCCAGCAGCCCTCAGGCTGTTATGGTCACCGGGGAGCTGTTTTTT	CASSPQAVMVTGELFF
TRBJ2-6	TRBV10-3	TRBD1	many	TGTGCCAGCAGTGCGGTACAGGGGACTGGGGCCAACGTCCTGACTTTC	CASSAVQGTGANVLTF
TRBJ1-2	TRBV12-3/TRBV12-4	TRBD1	-	TGTGCCAGCAGGGAGGACAGGAGCTATGGCTACACCTTC	CASREDRSYGYTF
TRBJ2-4	TRBV29-1	-	few	TGCAGCGGCATAGAGGACCAAAACATTCAGTACTTC	CSGIEDQNIQYF
TRBJ1-4	TRBV5-1	-	-	TGCGCCAGCAGCTTTGAGGCAACTAATGAAAAACTGTTTTTT	CASSFEATNEKLFF
TRBJ1-2	TRBV19	-	many	TGTGCCAGTACCTACCTGGTGGGGGAACATGGCTACACCTTC	CASTYLVGEHGYTF
TRBJ1-5	TRBV7-3	-	-	TGCGCCAGCAGCCAAGGTAGGCCCGGAGGTAATCAGCCCCAGCATTTT	CASSQGRPGGNQPQHF
TRBJ1-2	TRBV10-3	-	-	TGTGCTAGAGACAGGCTCGGCTACACCTTC	CARDRLGYTF
TRBJ2-2	TRBV2	TRBD1	once	TGTGCCAGCAGCCCTCGGACAGGACCAGACACCGGGGAGCTGTTTTTT	CASSPRTGPDTGELFF
TRBJ1-2	TRBV5-5	TRBD1	few	TGTGCCAGCAGGCGTGACAGACAGGGGACGTACACCTTC	CASRRDRQGTYTF
TRBJ1-6	TRBV19	TRBD1	-	TGTGCCAGTAGGGCCGGGACAGGGGGCGCGGAGGTCGATAATTCACCCCTCCACTTT	CASRAGTGGAEVDNSPLHF
TRBJ1-5	TRBV20-1	TRBD1	-	TGCAGTGCTAGAGACCTAGGTAAAGGTCAGGGGGCAGGTCAGCCCCAGCATTTT	CSARDLGKGQGAGQPQHF
TRBJ2-5	TRBV20-1	-	-	TGCAGTGCTACCACTACACGAGGGACGCACGAGACCCAGTACTTC	CSATTTRGTHETQYF